This section outlines one TCR beta chain sequence together with its context. Its antigen is still unknown. The repertoire was sequenced with immunoSEQ multiplex PCR; TCRdb's copy has only in-frame clones and lacks some. There are about 72,000 clones in the sample; around nine tenths occur only once, and around 24% lies in the top ten. The sample originates from a study of T cell responses to AZD1222 COVID-19 vaccine. Study results and caveats: Reportedly, close to half of spike-specific TCRs are directed against unmutated variant regions. White British donors predominated, females outnumbered males, and clonal diversity was possibly underestimated. Sampled repertoires all dated from after the peak T cell response. Seropositive at baseline were only a handful of AZD1222 recipients.

The CDR3 consists of 16 residues. Looked up from germline, CDR1 is SGHRS and CDR2 is YFSETQ. Germline trimming cut 5 bases from V and 0 bases from J; bases unmatched to any gene: 7. This sequence originates from an adult in good health. The chain carries TRBV5-1 and TRBJ2-3; 9 bases are shared with TRBD1. The material sequenced was peripheral blood, taken on day 0 of AZD1222 vaccination. The CDR3 here is CASSLQGALSTDTQYF. The CDR3 DNA reads as TGCGCCAGCAGTTTACAGGGGGCGTTGAGCACAGATACGCAGTATTTT.